This T cell receptor (beta chain) was captured in a study of cytomegalovirus exposure and HLA in healthy donors. Findings of the study overall: The study carried out a later analysis of TCR beta sequences. It associated around 17,000 of them with specific HLA alleles at a false discovery rate of 0.05. Presence/absence analyses assumed roughly uniform sequencing depth across donors.

Notes on this clone: Its antigen is not known.

This PCR relied on a set of 60 Vbeta primers and 13 Jbeta primers. Sequencing was performed with immunoSEQ multiplex PCR; in TCRdb, only in-frame clones are kept and a portion is missing. This sample has about 160,000 clones, with just under 65% found just once. The study sampled nominally healthy donors, though unrecorded immune exposures were likely. The CDR3 runs to 14 residues. Germline CDR1 reads KGHSH; CDR2 reads LQKENI. Trimming took off 2 bases at V and 0 bases at J, with 7 bases between the two ends. Sequencing was done on a sample of PBMCs. The origin of this receptor is a woman aged 60-70 years in good health and CMV-seropositive. J is TRBJ1-1 and V is TRBV18, with a possible D match to TRBD1 (6 bases). CDR3 nucleotides: TGTGCCAGCTCACCAGACAGGCTGAACACTGAAGCTTTCTTT. Translated: CASSPDRLNTEAFF. The variable domain in full, completed from reference TRBV18 and TRBJ1-1, reads NAGVMQNPRHLVRRRGQEARLRCSPMKGHSHVYWYRQLPEEGLKFMVYLQKENIIDESGMPKERFSAEFPKEGPSILRIQQVVRGDSAAYFCASSPDRLNTEAFFGQGTRLTVV.